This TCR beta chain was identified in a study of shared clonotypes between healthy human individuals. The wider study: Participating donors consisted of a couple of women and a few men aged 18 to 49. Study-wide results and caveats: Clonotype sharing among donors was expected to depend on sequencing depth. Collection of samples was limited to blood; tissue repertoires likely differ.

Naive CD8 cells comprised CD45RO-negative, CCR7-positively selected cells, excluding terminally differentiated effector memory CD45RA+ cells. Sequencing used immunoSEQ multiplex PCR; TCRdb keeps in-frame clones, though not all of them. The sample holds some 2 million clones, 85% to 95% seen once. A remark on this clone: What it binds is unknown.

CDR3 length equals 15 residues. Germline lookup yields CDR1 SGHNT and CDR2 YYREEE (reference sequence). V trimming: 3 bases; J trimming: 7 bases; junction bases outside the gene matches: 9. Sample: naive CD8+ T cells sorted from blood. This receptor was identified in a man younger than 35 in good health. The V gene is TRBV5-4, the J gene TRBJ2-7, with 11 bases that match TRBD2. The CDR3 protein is CASSSGPGLAEEQYF. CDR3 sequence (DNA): TGTGCCAGCAGCTCAGGGCCGGGACTAGCGGAAGAGCAGTACTTC.